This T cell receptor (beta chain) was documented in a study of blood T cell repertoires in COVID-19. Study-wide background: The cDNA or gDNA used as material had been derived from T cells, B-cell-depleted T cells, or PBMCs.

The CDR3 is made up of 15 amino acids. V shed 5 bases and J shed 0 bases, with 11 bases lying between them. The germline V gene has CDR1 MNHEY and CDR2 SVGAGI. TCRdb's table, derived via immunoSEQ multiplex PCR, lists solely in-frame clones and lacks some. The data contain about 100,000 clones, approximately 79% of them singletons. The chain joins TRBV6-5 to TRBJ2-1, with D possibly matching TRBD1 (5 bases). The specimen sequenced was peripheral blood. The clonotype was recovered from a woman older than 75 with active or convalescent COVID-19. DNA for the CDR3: TGTGCCAGCAGTCCCGACAGATCCTCCTACAATGAGCAGTTCTTC. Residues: CASSPDRSSYNEQFF.